This T cell receptor (beta chain) comes out of a study of blood T cells in healthy people across ages. Study results and limitations: Diversity estimates from one million T cells were considered underestimates.

CDR3 length: 17 residues. The V gene's germline CDR1 is MNHNY and CDR2 SVGAGI (reference sequence). The ends lost 6 bases at V and 2 bases at J; junction bases unmatched: 14. With a J-beta primer mix and a sample-barcoded 5' primer, a second PCR ran roughly 7 to 11 cycles. TCRdb passed the 5' RACE reads through MiXCR, listing each CDR3 protein once. The repertoire has roughly 1,500,000 distinct CDR3 sequences, about 40% of them found once; the top ten carry 6.5% to 10%. This clonotype was detected only a few times. Its specificity is unknown. Sequencing used blood. The sequence derives from a woman in her late teens or twenties in good health. The chain carries TRBV6-6 and TRBJ2-3, with 7 bases that match TRBD2. The CDR3 DNA reads as TGTGCCAGCAGCCCCGGATGGGTACTAGCGATCACAGATACGCAGTATTTT. It translates to CASSPGWVLAITDTQYF.